The clone carrying this T cell receptor (beta chain) occurred many times. Its antigen remains unknown. Unique molecular identifiers tagged individual cDNA molecules. TCRdb ran MiXCR on the 5' RACE reads and lists one entry per CDR3 protein. The sample has 45,000 to 55,000 distinct CDR3 sequences, about 7.8% seen once. The sample originates from a study of early T cells in non-severe SARS-CoV-2 infection. Turning to the study itself: Bulk RNA taken from unsorted whole blood was sequenced, leaving chains unpaired. The study's findings and limits: Anti-spike CD8 responses were favored by VDJdb matching, which missed private and CD4 specificities.

Per the germline V gene, CDR1 is LNHDA and CDR2 is SQIVND (reference sequence). CDR3 size: 16 residues. J was trimmed by 2 bases and V by 2 bases; bases with no gene match: 6. The TCR sequence derives from an adult who was a healthcare worker with PCR-confirmed SARS-CoV-2 infection or an uninfected control (not recorded which). The chain employs TRBV19 and TRBJ2-4; TRBD2 agrees at 7 bases. Sequencing input: whole blood. CDR3 region: CASSIRLAATKNIQYF. The CDR3 DNA sequence: TGTGCCAGTAGTATAAGGCTAGCGGCCACCAAAAACATTCAGTACTTC.